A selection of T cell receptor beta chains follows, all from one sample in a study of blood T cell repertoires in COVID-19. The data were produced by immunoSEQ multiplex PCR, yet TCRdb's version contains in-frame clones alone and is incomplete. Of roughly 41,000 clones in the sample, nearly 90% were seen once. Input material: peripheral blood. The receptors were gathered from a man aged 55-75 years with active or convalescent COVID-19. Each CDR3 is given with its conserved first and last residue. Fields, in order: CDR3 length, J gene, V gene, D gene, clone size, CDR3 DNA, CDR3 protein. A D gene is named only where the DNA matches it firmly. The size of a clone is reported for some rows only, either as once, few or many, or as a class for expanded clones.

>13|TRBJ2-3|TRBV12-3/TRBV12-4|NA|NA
TGTGCCAGCAGACTAGGTAGCACAGATACGCAGTATTTT
CASRLGSTDTQYF
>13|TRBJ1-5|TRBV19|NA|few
TGTGCCAGTACGCGTTATAGCAATCAGCCCCAGCATTTT
CASTRYSNQPQHF
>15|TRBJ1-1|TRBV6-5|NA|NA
TGTGCCAGCATCCGAGGGGGTGTTGTGAACACTGAAGCTTTCTTT
CASIRGGVVNTEAFF
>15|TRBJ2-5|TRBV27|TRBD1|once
TGTGCCAGCAGTGAACCGGACAGGGGGCGCTTGACCCAGTACTTC
CASSEPDRGRLTQYF
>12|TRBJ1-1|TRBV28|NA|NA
TGTGCCAGCAGCCCTCGGGTCACTGAAGCTTTCTTT
CASSPRVTEAFF
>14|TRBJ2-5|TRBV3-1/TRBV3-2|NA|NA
TGTGCCAGCAGCCAAGGAGGGGCGGGGGAGACCCAGTACTTC
CASSQGGAGETQYF
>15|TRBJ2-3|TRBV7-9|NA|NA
TGTGCCAGCAGCAAGACCCAAGGGGGAACAGATACGCAGTATTTT
CASSKTQGGTDTQYF
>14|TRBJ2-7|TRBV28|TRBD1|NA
TGTGCCAGCAGTTTAGCGGACAGGCCCTACGAGCAGTACTTC
CASSLADRPYEQYF
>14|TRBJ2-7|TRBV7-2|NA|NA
TGTGCCAGCAGCTTAAGTGTGACGGGCTACGAGCAGTACTTC
CASSLSVTGYEQYF
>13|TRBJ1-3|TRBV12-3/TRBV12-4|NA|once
TGTGCCAGTCAACCAAGACAGGGAAACACCATATATTTT
CASQPRQGNTIYF
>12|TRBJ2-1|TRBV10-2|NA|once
TGCGCCAGCGGGACAAGGCACAATGAGCAGTTCTTC
CASGTRHNEQFF
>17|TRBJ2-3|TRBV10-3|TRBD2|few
TGTGCCAGCGATAGCGGGAGGGCCGTGAGCGACACAGATACGCAGTATTTT
CASDSGRAVSDTDTQYF
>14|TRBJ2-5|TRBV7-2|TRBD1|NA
TGTGCCAGCAGCCCGACAGGGGGTACAGAGACCCAGTACTTC
CASSPTGGTETQYF
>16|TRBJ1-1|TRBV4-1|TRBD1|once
TGCGCCAGCAGCCAAGAGGTGACAGGGGAGGGCACTGAAGCTTTCTTT
CASSQEVTGEGTEAFF
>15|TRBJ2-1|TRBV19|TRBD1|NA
TGTGCCAGTACCCCCAGGGACAGCTCCTACAATGAGCAGTTCTTC
CASTPRDSSYNEQFF
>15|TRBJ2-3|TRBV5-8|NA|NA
TGTGCCAGCAGCCCCGGGACTTACCCCACAGATACGCAGTATTTT
CASSPGTYPTDTQYF
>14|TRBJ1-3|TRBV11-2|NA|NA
TGTGCCAGCAGCTTGAGTGACTCTGGAAACACCATATATTTT
CASSLSDSGNTIYF
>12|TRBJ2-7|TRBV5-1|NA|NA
TGCGCCAGCAGCCAGGATGCCTACGAGCAGTACTTC
CASSQDAYEQYF
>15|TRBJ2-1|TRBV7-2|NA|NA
TGTGCCAGCAGCCCGACTTTGTCCCTCTACAATGAGCAGTTCTTC
CASSPTLSLYNEQFF
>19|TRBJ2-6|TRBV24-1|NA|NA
TGTGCCACCAGTGATTCCGGACAGAGAGGTTTAACTGGGGCCAACGTCCTGACTTTC
CATSDSGQRGLTGANVLTF
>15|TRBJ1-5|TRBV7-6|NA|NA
TGTGCCAGCAGCTTAAGGGCGGGAAGCAATCAGCCCCAGCATTTT
CASSLRAGSNQPQHF
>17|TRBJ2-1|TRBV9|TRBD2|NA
TGTGCCAGTGGAGGAGAATTACAACCGGGACTAGATCATGAGCAGTTCTTC
CASGGELQPGLDHEQFF
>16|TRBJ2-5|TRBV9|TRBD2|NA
TGTGCCAGCAGCGTAGGGGGCGGGAGGGCACAAGAGACCCAGTACTTC
CASSVGGGRAQETQYF
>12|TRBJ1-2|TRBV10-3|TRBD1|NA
TGTGCCATCAGTGCGGGGACAGGCGGCTACACCTTC
CAISAGTGGYTF
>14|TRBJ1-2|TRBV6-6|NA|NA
TGTGCCAGCAGTTATAGGCAGGGAATGTTTGGCTACACCTTC
CASSYRQGMFGYTF
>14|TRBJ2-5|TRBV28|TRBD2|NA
TGTGCCAGCAGTTTAGGGGCGGGAGGGGCGACCCAGTACTTC
CASSLGAGGATQYF
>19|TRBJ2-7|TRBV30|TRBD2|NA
TGTGCCTGGAGTGTTGGGACTACAACTGAAATGAGGTTGTACTTCGAGCAGTACTTC
CAWSVGTTTEMRLYFEQYF
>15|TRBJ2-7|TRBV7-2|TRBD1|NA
TGTGCCAGCAGTTATACCGGGACAGACTCCTACGAGCAGTACTTC
CASSYTGTDSYEQYF
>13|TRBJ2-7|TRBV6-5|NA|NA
TGTGCCAGCGGCCTAGACTCGCGAGACGAGCAGTACTTC
CASGLDSRDEQYF
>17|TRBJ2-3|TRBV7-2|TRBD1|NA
TGTGCCAGCAGCTCCCGACAGGGAAGAGGATACACAGATACGCAGTATTTT
CASSSRQGRGYTDTQYF
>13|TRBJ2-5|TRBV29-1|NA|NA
TGCAGCTTATACGGGGATTCAGGGGTGACCCAGTACTTC
CSLYGDSGVTQYF
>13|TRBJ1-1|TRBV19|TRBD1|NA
TGTGCCAGTAGTCTCACAGGGGGCTCTGAAGCTTTCTTT
CASSLTGGSEAFF
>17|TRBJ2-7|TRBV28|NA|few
TGTGCCAGCAGCCCTATTGGGGCCACAGGGACCGGTCCCGAGCAGTACTTC
CASSPIGATGTGPEQYF
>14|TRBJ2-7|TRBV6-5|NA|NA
TGTGCCAGCGCTGGTGGGCCGATACCCTACGAGCAGTACTTC
CASAGGPIPYEQYF
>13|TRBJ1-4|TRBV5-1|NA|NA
TGCGCCAGCAAACAGGACAGCCTAGAAAAACTGTTTTTT
CASKQDSLEKLFF
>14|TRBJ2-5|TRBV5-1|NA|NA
TGCGCCAGCAGCCCAATAGGGGGCCAAGAGACCCAGTACTTC
CASSPIGGQETQYF
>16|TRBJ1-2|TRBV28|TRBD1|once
TGTGCCAGCAGTTTATGGGGACAGGTGGGAAACTATGGCTACACCTTC
CASSLWGQVGNYGYTF
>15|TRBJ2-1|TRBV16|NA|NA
TGTGCCAGCAGCTATTTAGCCTTTGTAGTCAATGAGCAGTTCTTC
CASSYLAFVVNEQFF
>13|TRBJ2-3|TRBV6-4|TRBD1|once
TGTGCCAGCAGTCGGGACAGGGGAGATACGCAGTATTTT
CASSRDRGDTQYF
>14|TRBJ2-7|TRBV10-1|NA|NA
TGCGCCAGCAGTGATGGGGGCCTCGGGGGGGAGCAGTACTTC
CASSDGGLGGEQYF
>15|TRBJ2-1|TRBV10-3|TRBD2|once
TGTGCCACTCGCCCGGCTAGCGGGAGTCTCAATGAGCAGTTCTTC
CATRPASGSLNEQFF
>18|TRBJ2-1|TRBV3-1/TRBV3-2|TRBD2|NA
TGTGCCAGCAGCCAAGAACTACCGGGACTAGCGGGAGTATGGGAGCAGTTCTTC
CASSQELPGLAGVWEQFF
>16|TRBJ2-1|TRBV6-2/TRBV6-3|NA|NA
TGTGCCAGCAGTTACTCGATAGCTGGCAGGGTCTATGAGCAGTTCTTC
CASSYSIAGRVYEQFF
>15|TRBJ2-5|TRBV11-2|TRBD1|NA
TGTGCCAGCAGCTCGGGACAGGGTGGACAAGAGACCCAGTACTTC
CASSSGQGGQETQYF
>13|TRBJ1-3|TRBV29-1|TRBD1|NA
TGCAGCGTTAGGGGGCGTGGGGGAAACACCATATATTTT
CSVRGRGGNTIYF
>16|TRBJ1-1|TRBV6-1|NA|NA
TGTGCCAGCAGTGAACGGACGGGGGTTCGAGACACTGAAGCTTTCTTT
CASSERTGVRDTEAFF
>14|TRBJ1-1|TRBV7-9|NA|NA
TGTGCCAGCAGCTTAATGGGGGGAGCGACTGAAGCTTTCTTT
CASSLMGGATEAFF
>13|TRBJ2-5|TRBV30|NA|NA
TGTGCCTGGAGTGTGCGGGTTACGGAGACCCAGTACTTC
CAWSVRVTETQYF
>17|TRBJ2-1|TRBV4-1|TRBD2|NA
TGCGCCAGCAGCCAAGCCACCAGTGGCGGGAGGGTGCATGAGCAGTTCTTC
CASSQATSGGRVHEQFF
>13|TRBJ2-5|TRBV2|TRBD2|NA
TGTGCCAGAAGGACTAGCGGGACGGAGACCCAGTACTTC
CARRTSGTETQYF
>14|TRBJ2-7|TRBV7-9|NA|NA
TGTGCCGGGGGGAGTGACAGGGACTCCTACGAGCAGTACTTC
CAGGSDRDSYEQYF
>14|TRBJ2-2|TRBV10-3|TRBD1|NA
TGTGCCATCAGAGGACAGGGAGGCGCCGGGGAGCTGTTTTTT
CAIRGQGGAGELFF
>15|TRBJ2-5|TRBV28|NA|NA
TGTGCCAGCACCCCGGGTGGTGGAGAGAAAGAGACCCAGTACTTC
CASTPGGGEKETQYF
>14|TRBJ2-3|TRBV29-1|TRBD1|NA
TGCAGCCTCAGGACAGGGGACAGCACAGATACGCAGTATTTT
CSLRTGDSTDTQYF
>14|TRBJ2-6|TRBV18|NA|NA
TGTGCCAGCTCAACAAGCTCTGGGGCCAACGTCCTGACTTTC
CASSTSSGANVLTF
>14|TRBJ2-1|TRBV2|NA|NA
TGTGCCAGCAGCCCCCGGACAGCCTACAATGAGCAGTTCTTC
CASSPRTAYNEQFF
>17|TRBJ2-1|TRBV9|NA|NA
TGTGCCAGCAGCCCCCATTCCCGGGAAAGCTCCTACAATGAGCAGTTCTTC
CASSPHSRESSYNEQFF